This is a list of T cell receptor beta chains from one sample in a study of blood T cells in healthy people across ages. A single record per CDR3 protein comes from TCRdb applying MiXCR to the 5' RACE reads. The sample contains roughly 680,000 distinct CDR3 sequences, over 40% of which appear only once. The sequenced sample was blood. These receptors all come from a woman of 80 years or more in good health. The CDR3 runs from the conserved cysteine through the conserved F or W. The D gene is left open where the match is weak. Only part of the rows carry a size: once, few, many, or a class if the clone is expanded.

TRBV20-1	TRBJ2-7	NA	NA	CSARQGFEGEQYF	TGCAGTGCTAGACAGGGGTTCGAAGGTGAGCAGTACTTC
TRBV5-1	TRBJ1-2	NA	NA	CASGMDANGYTF	TGCGCCAGCGGTATGGATGCCAATGGCTACACCTTC
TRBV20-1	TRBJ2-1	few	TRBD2	CSARGLAGVHEQFF	TGCAGTGCTAGAGGGCTAGCGGGAGTCCATGAGCAGTTCTTC
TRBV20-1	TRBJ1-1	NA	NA	CSASPLDTEAFF	TGCAGTGCTAGCCCACTGGACACTGAAGCTTTCTTT
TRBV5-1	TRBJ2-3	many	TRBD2	CASSLEGLGTDTQYF	TGCGCCAGCAGCTTGGAAGGACTAGGCACAGATACGCAGTATTTT
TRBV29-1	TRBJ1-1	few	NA	CSAVPFMNTEAFF	TGCAGCGCTGTGCCCTTTATGAACACTGAAGCTTTCTTT
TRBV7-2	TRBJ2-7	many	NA	CASSLGVGGRSYEQYF	TGTGCCAGCAGCTTAGGGGTAGGCGGGCGCTCCTACGAGCAGTACTTC
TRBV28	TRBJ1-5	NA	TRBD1	CASSFRQGVNQPQHF	TGTGCCAGCAGTTTCAGGCAGGGGGTCAATCAGCCCCAGCATTTT
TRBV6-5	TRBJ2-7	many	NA	CASSYFGGKEQYF	TGTGCCAGCAGTTACTTTGGGGGGAAAGAGCAGTACTTC
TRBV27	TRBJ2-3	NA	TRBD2	CASSLRGRGGVEDTQYF	TGTGCCAGCAGTTTGCGTGGGCGGGGGGGCGTGGAAGATACGCAGTATTTT
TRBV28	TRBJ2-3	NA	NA	CASSEVHRGSGTDTQYF	TGTGCCAGCAGCGAGGTCCATCGAGGGAGTGGCACAGATACGCAGTATTTT
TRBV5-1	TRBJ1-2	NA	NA	CASSSSGAWDNGYTF	TGCGCCAGCAGCTCATCGGGTGCCTGGGACAATGGCTACACCTTC
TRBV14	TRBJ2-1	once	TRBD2	CASSQGLTGTSAFF	TGTGCCAGCAGCCAGGGCCTGACCGGGACTAGCGCGTTCTTC
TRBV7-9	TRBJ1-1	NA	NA	CASSPKDSTMNTEAFF	TGTGCCAGCAGCCCGAAAGACAGCACCATGAACACTGAAGCTTTCTTT
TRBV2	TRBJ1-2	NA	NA	CASRRDGIPYGYTF	TGTGCCAGCAGACGGGACGGCATCCCCTATGGCTACACCTTC